These 27 T cell receptor beta chains were sequenced from one sample in a study of breast tumors, draining lymph nodes, adjacent tissues. Axillary draining lymph nodes of breast cancer patients supplied the node samples. TCRdb passed the multiplex PCR reads through MiXCR, listing each CDR3 protein once. This table holds some 200,000 distinct CDR3 sequences, approximately 33% found once. Sequenced material: axillary lymph node tissue. Every receptor here comes from a female donor with breast cancer. Some clones in this sample may be carry-over from other donors' samples.

In this sample, this clonotype turned up many times. The V call is TRBV5-8, the J call TRBJ1-4; D is perhaps TRBD1 (5 bases). Germline V gene sequence: CDR1 SGHTS, CDR2 YDEGEE. The germline V and J ends were trimmed by 4 bases and 0 bases, with 16 bases remaining between them. The CDR3 totals 17 residues. The CDR3 sequence is CASSRDGVSATNEKLFF. CDR3 sequence (DNA): TGTGCCAGCAGCCGGGACGGGGTTTCTGCAACTAATGAAAAACTGTTTTTT. Full variable domain (missing parts from reference TRBV5-8 and TRBJ1-4): EAGVTQSPTHLIKTRGQQATLRCSPISGHTSVYWYQQALGLGLQFLLWYDEGEERNRGNFPPRFSGRQFPNYSSELNVNALELEDSALYLCASSRDGVSATNEKLFFGSGTQLSVL.

As for this clonotype: A much more abundant neighbour one base away suggests this may be a read error. This chain joins TRBV6-1 and TRBJ1-5; TRBD1 matches 8 bases. The CDR3 runs 13 residues. The germline V gene encodes CDR1 MNHNS and CDR2 SASEGT. In DNA, the CDR3 is TGTGTCAGCAGTCGGACAGGGATCCAGCCCCAGCATTTT. As protein: CVSSRTGIQPQHF.

This clonotype was counted at least ten times. The CDR3 nucleotides are TGCAGTGCTAGAGACCCGAGGGGGGCCAAAAACATTCAGTACTTC. Translation: CSARDPRGAKNIQYF. This chain joins TRBV20-1 and TRBJ2-4, with D perhaps TRBD1 (6 bases). The germline CDR1 and CDR2 sequences are DFQATT and SNEGSKA (reference sequence). The CDR3 is made up of 15 amino acids. V was cut by 0 bases and J by 1 base, with 10 bases left in between.

This clonotype appeared many times. The rearrangement links TRBV5-1 to TRBJ2-7, with D possibly being TRBD2 (6 bases). This CDR3 is built from 15 residues. Deletions cut 2 bases from V and 1 base from J, with 13 bases between. Germline V gives CDR1 SGHRS, CDR2 YFSETQ. CDR3 nucleotides: TGCGCCAGCAGCTTCGGGGGTAGCAAATCCTACGAGCAGTACTTC. Residues: CASSFGGSKSYEQYF.

This clonotype showed up just a few times. The chain has TRBV11-3 and TRBJ1-5, with a possible D match to TRBD1 (6 bases). Deletions cut 0 bases from V and 3 bases from J, with 27 bases between. The CDR3 totals 21 residues. CDR1 and CDR2 from the germline V gene are SGHNT and YENEEA. The CDR3 sequence is CASSLEENPGGGQRFNQPQHF. CDR3 bases: TGTGCCAGCAGCTTAGAGGAGAACCCCGGAGGGGGGCAAAGATTCAATCAGCCCCAGCATTTT. Variable domain in full (rest from reference TRBV11-3 and TRBJ1-5): EAGVVQSPRYKIIEKKQPVAFWCNPISGHNTLYWYLQNLGQGPELLIRYENEEAVDDSQLPKDRFSAERLKGVDSTLKIQPAELGDSAVYLCASSLEENPGGGQRFNQPQHFGDGTRLSIL.

Ten or more counts support this clonotype. This chain connects TRBV2 to TRBJ1-2; D is uncertain. Trimming stripped 2 bases from V and 6 bases from J, with 10 bases between. Germline V lookup: CDR1 SNHLY, CDR2 FYNNEI. This CDR3 has 13 residues. CDR3 sequence reads: CASSEQELDGYTF. CDR3 in DNA: TGTGCCAGCAGTGAACAAGAGCTGGATGGCTACACCTTC.

In the case of this clonotype: At one end, the junction sequence differs from germline, possibly due to a read error. V gene TRBV5-1 combines with J gene TRBJ1-4; D not resolved. CDR1 SGHRS and CDR2 YFSETQ come from the germline V gene. The length of the CDR3 is 15 residues. The CDR3: CTSSAGLGANEKLFF. DNA for the CDR3: TGCACCAGCAGCGCGGGATTAGGAGCTAATGAAAAACTATTTTTT.

This clonotype was seen a few times. This may be a read error, as it is one base from a much larger clone. The chain employs TRBV20-1 and TRBJ2-2; 10 nucleotides agree with TRBD2. The CDR3 is made up of 17 amino acids. V lost 1 base, J lost 0 bases, and 5 bases stayed unmatched. Per germline, CDR1 DFQATT and CDR2 SNEGSKA (reference sequence). CDR3 DNA sequence: TGCAGTGCTAGAGTTCCGGGACTAGCGTCGAACACCGGGGAGCTGTTTTTT. Translation gives CSARVPGLASNTGELFF.

This clonotype was counted many times. The chain recombines TRBV4-3 with TRBJ2-1; weak D call: TRBD2 (5 bases). Trimming left V 1 base short and J 4 bases short, with 11 bases between. Germline V gene data show CDR1 as LGHNA and CDR2 as YSLEER. The CDR3 totals 15 residues. CDR3 sequence reads: CASSQAWERYNEQFF. The CDR3 region has the DNA TGCGCCAGCAGCCAAGCTTGGGAGCGATACAATGAGCAGTTCTTC.

The sample holds many counts of this clonotype. The rearrangement uses TRBV5-1 and TRBJ1-4, with D unclear. V was clipped by 3 bases and J by 4 bases, with 10 bases between them. The CDR3 contains 14 residues. The germline V gene has CDR1 SGHRS and CDR2 YFSETQ. CDR3 loop: CASSSEGGNEKLFF. Here the CDR3 DNA reads TGCGCCAGCAGCTCAGAAGGTGGTAATGAAAAACTGTTTTTT.

In its sample, this clonotype was seen many times. The chain's CDR3 is CASSVELAGNTQYF. The CDR3 DNA follows: TGTGCCAGCAGCGTAGAACTAGCGGGAAATACGCAGTATTTT. The V and J genes are TRBV9 and TRBJ2-3; the match to TRBD2 covers 10 bases. Germline values: CDR1 SGDLS, CDR2 YYNGEE. CDR3 length: 14 residues. The ends lost 0 bases at V and 7 bases at J; junction bases unmatched: 2. Variable domain in full (rest from reference TRBV9 and TRBJ2-3): DSGVTQTPKHLITATGQRVTLRCSPRSGDLSVYWYQQSLDQGLQFLIQYYNGEERAKGNILERFSAQQFPDLHSELNLSSLELGDSALYFCASSVELAGNTQYFGPGTRLTVL.

The V gene is TRBV15, the J gene TRBJ1-1; 11 positions match TRBD1. Trimming cost V 3 bases and J 1 base; bases outside gene matches: 1. Germline values: CDR1 LNHNV, CDR2 YYDKDF (reference sequence). CDR3 size: 15 residues. The CDR3 region has the DNA TGTGCCACCAGCAGGGACAGGGGGCGGAACACTGAAGCTTTCTTT. Translated: CATSRDRGRNTEAFF.

This clonotype was seen many times. CDR3 DNA: TGTGCCAGCAGCGTGGATCCCCAGGGCTCCTACGAGCAGTACTTC. This codes for CASSVDPQGSYEQYF. This chain joins TRBV9 and TRBJ2-7, with D tentatively TRBD1 (5 bases). The CDR3 is 15 amino acids. Trimming pared 2 bases from V and 0 bases from J, leaving 12 bases between. Per the germline V gene, CDR1 is SGDLS and CDR2 is YYNGEE.

Regarding this clonotype: Germline and junction disagree at one end, which may indicate a read error. V is TRBV20-1 and J is TRBJ2-1; 9 bases are shared with TRBD2. Germline assignment: CDR1 DFQATT and CDR2 SNEGSKA (reference sequence). This CDR3 is 16 amino acids long. The CDR3 DNA is TGCAGTGCAAGAGACTCGAGACTAGCGGCAGGCAATGAGCAGTTCTTC. Its protein product is CSARDSRLAAGNEQFF.

The chain joins TRBV5-1 to TRBJ1-1, with no clear D. The germline CDR1 and CDR2 sequences are SGHRS and YFSETQ. The germline V and J ends were trimmed by 4 bases and 5 bases, with 12 bases remaining between them. This CDR3 region has 13 residues. As DNA, the CDR3 is TGCGCCAGCAGCCCCGGTGGGGAGACTGAAGCTTTCTTT. The encoded protein is CASSPGGETEAFF.

A note on this clonotype: This sequence may be a read error, since a much larger clone differs from it by one base. This rearrangement joins TRBV24-1 to TRBJ2-3, with D perhaps matching TRBD1 or TRBD2 (5 bases each). The CDR3 has 13 amino acids. The germline V and J ends were trimmed by 6 bases and 10 bases, with 16 bases remaining between them. Germline V gene data show CDR1 as KGHDR and CDR2 as SFDVKD. The CDR3 sequence is CATSYSDWGPQYF. CDR3 in DNA: TGTGCCACCAGTTACTCGGACTGGGGCCCGCAGTATTTT.

This clonotype was recorded many times. The genes are TRBV7-2 and TRBJ2-1; TRBD2 is a possible D gene (6 bases). This CDR3 has 14 amino acids. CDR1 and CDR2 (germline): SGHTA, FQGNSA. Trimming removed 8 bases from V and 6 bases from J, with 17 bases in between. The CDR3 DNA reads as TGTGCCAGCCGACCGCAAGAGACTAGCAATGAGCAGTTCTTC. Protein: CASRPQETSNEQFF.

This clonotype was counted ten times or more. The chain links TRBV20-1 to TRBJ2-3; 10 nucleotides line up with TRBD1. The trim removed 0 bases at V and 6 bases at J, leaving 6 bases unmatched. CDR1 DFQATT and CDR2 SNEGSKA come from the germline V gene (reference sequence). There are 15 residues in the CDR3. The CDR3 DNA reads TGCAGTGCTAGAGATCAGAGACAGGGGGCCGATACGCAGTATTTT. It yields the protein CSARDQRQGADTQYF.

This clonotype was observed at least ten times. The CDR3 DNA reads TGCAGTGCCGTCAAGGGGGCGGGGTGGGGGAATGAGCAGTTCTTC. Protein product: CSAVKGAGWGNEQFF. This rearrangement joins TRBV20-1 to TRBJ2-1, with a possible D match to TRBD1 (7 bases). Germline lookup yields CDR1 DFQATT and CDR2 SNEGSKA (reference sequence). Trimming left V 6 bases short and J 7 bases short, with 22 bases between. The CDR3 loop spans 15 amino acids.

V gene TRBV30 combines with J gene TRBJ1-5; a possible D gene is TRBD1 (5 bases). The CDR3 extends over 16 amino acids. V was pared by 3 bases and J by 0 bases, with 15 bases between. Germline CDR1 is GTSNPN and CDR2 is SVGIG (reference sequence). CDR3 region: CAWSRDRGYSNQPQHF. CDR3 nucleotide sequence: TGTGCCTGGAGCCGGGACCGAGGGTATAGCAATCAGCCCCAGCATTTT.

The chain is built from TRBV6-1 and TRBJ2-7; TRBD1 agrees at 7 bases. The V gene's germline CDR1 is MNHNS and CDR2 SASEGT. The CDR3 runs to 15 residues. V was clipped by 5 bases and J by 1 base; unmatched bases: 8. CDR3 sequence reads: CASSQLLTGSYEQYF. DNA of the CDR3: TGTGCCAGCAGTCAACTCCTGACAGGGTCCTACGAGCAGTACTTC.

As regards this clonotype: A much larger clone differs by one base, so this may be a read error. The chain carries TRBV19 and TRBJ1-6; D call uncertain. This CDR3 is 15 amino acids long. The V gene's germline CDR1 is LNHDA and CDR2 SQIVND (reference sequence). Trimming removed 4 bases from V and 9 bases from J, with 16 bases in between. CDR3 residues: CASSNQEGRSSPLHF. The CDR3 DNA reads as TGTGCCAGTAGTAACCAGGAAGGAAGAAGTTCACCCCTCCACTTT.

Remarks on this clonotype: This may stem from a read error, because a much larger clone lies one nucleotide away. The chain employs TRBV20-1 and TRBJ2-7; TRBD1 is a possible D gene (6 bases). This CDR3 has 15 residues. Trimming shortened V by 1 base and J by 6 bases, and 19 bases separated the two germline ends. The germline V gene has CDR1 DFQATT and CDR2 SNEGSKA (reference sequence). The CDR3 sequence is CSARAPQGWSSEQYF. DNA for the CDR3: TGCAGTGCTAGAGCCCCACAGGGATGGTCTAGCGAGCAGTACTTC.

The CDR3 coding sequence is TGTGCCAGCAGTCTCCTAACGGGAGGACATTCCTCTTACGAGCAGTACTTC. Translated: CASSLLTGGHSSYEQYF. The rearrangement links TRBV6-2 or TRBV6-3 to TRBJ2-7, with 7 bases that match TRBD2. Losses at the gene ends were 5 bases for V and 4 bases for J; bases not matched to a gene: 17. Germline loops: CDR1 MNHEY, CDR2 SVGEGT. This CDR3 contains 17 residues.

There are many counts of this clonotype. V is TRBV18 and J is TRBJ2-3, with D possibly being TRBD2 (6 bases). The V end lost 0 bases, the J end lost 2 bases, and 15 bases lay between the germline ends. The CDR3 contains 17 residues. Germline assignment: CDR1 KGHSH and CDR2 LQKENI. The CDR3 DNA is TGTGCCAGCTCACCACCGATTGGCGGGCGGGACACAGATACGCAGTATTTT. This translates into CASSPPIGGRDTDTQYF.

This clonotype was seen repeatedly, ten times or more. The V and J genes are TRBV30 and TRBJ1-6; D may be TRBD1 (6 bases). The length of the CDR3 is 14 residues. The ends were cut back, 3 bases at V and 0 bases at J, with 6 bases in the middle. CDR1 and CDR2 from the germline V gene are GTSNPN and SVGIG (reference sequence). This CDR3 is CAWRQGSYNSPLHF. CDR3 coding DNA: TGTGCCTGGAGACAGGGCTCCTATAATTCACCCCTCCACTTT.

This clonotype was observed many times. The chain is built from TRBV10-3 and TRBJ2-1, with D possibly TRBD2 on 5 matching bases. V gave up 0 bases and J gave up 4 bases, with 16 bases separating them. This CDR3 has 17 amino acids. Germline V gives CDR1 ENHRY, CDR2 SYGVKD. CDR3 region: CAISESVGEGSYNEQFF. For the CDR3, the DNA is TGTGCCATCAGTGAGTCGGTAGGAGAGGGCTCTTACAATGAGCAGTTCTTC.